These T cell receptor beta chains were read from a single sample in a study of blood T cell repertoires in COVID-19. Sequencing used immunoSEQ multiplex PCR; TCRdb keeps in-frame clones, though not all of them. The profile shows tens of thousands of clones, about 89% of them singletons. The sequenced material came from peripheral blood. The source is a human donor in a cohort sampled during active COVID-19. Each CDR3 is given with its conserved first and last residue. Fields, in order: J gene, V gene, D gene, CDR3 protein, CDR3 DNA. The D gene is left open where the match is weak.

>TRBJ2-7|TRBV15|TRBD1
CATSISGTDYEQYF
TGTGCCACCAGCATTTCCGGGACAGACTACGAGCAGTACTTC
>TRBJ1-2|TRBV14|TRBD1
CASSQGGTGLYGYTF
TGTGCCAGCAGCCAGGGGGGGACAGGACTCTATGGCTACACCTTC
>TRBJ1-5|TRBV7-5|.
CVRSLAGSGRDQPQHF
TGTGTCAGAAGCTTAGCCGGGTCTGGGAGGGATCAGCCCCAGCATTTT
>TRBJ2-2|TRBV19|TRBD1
CASSTSRTGNTGELFF
TGTGCCAGTAGTACGTCGCGGACAGGGAACACCGGGGAGCTGTTTTTT
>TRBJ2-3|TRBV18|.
CASSPDSRHTQYF
TGTGCCAGCTCACCTGACAGTCGTCATACGCAGTATTTT
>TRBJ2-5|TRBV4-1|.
CASSPGRGTYQETQYF
TGCGCCAGCAGCCCTGGCCGGGGGACGTACCAAGAGACCCAGTACTTC
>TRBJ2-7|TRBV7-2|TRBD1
CASSPGGGTGTYEQYF
TGTGCCAGCAGCCCCGGGGGAGGGACAGGGACCTACGAGCAGTACTTC
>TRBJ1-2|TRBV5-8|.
CASSPPGRARGGYGYTF
TGTGCCAGCAGCCCCCCCGGGAGGGCGCGAGGGGGCTATGGCTACACCTTC
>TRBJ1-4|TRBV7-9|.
CASIAAQGPSEKLFF
TGTGCCAGCATTGCTGCCCAGGGGCCCTCTGAAAAACTGTTTTTT
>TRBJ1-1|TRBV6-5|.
CASSWLGQNTEAFF
TGTGCCAGCAGTTGGTTGGGACAGAACACTGAAGCTTTCTTT
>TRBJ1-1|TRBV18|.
CASSPGTNTEAFF
TGTGCCAGCTCACCGGGCACGAACACTGAAGCTTTCTTT
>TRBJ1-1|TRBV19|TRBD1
CASSIGQGEGNTEAFF
TGTGCCAGTAGTATAGGTCAGGGGGAAGGGAACACTGAAGCTTTCTTT
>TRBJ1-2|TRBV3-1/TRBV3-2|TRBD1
CASSPQGDRGSYTF
TGTGCCAGCAGCCCCCAAGGGGACAGGGGGAGCTACACCTTC
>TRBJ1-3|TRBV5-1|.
CASSPAGGPGNTIYF
TGCGCCAGCAGCCCGGCGGGGGGCCCTGGAAACACCATATATTTT
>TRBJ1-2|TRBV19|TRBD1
CASKEGDRWGYTF
TGTGCCAGTAAGGAGGGGGACAGGTGGGGCTACACCTTC
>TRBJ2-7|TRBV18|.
CASSPSPGSYEQYF
TGTGCCAGCTCACCATCCCCAGGGTCCTACGAGCAGTACTTC
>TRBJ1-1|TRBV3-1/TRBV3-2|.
CASSQWGHDTEAFF
TGTGCCAGCAGCCAATGGGGGCATGACACTGAAGCTTTCTTT
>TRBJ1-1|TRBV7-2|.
CASTPQERKNTEAFF
TGTGCCAGCACCCCACAAGAGAGGAAGAACACTGAAGCTTTCTTT
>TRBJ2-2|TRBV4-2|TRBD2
CASSPGSGGAGELFF
TGTGCCAGCAGCCCGGGTAGCGGGGGGGCCGGGGAGCTGTTTTTT
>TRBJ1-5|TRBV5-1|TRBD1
CASSLTGESGPQHF
TGCGCCAGCAGCCTGACAGGGGAGTCGGGGCCCCAGCATTTT
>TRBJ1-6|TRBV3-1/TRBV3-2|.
CASSQGRQGSSPLHF
TGTGCCAGCAGCCAAGGGCGCCAGGGTAGTTCACCCCTCCACTTT
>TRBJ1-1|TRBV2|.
CASSGQTNTEAFF
TGTGCCAGCAGTGGACAGACGAACACTGAAGCTTTCTTT